The clone carrying this TCR beta chain came up many times. Antigen specificity is unknown. Time point meaning: sample taken at primary tumor resection. Donors were 72 untreated early-stage non-small cell lung cancer patients. These data are taken from a study of spatial heterogeneity in lung cancer. The CDR3 length is 15 residues. Germline V gives CDR1 SGHNT, CDR2 YYREEE (reference sequence). Losses at the gene ends were 4 bases for V and 6 bases for J; bases not matched to a gene: 12. One entry per CDR3 protein, called by TCRdb with MiXCR from the 5' RACE reads. Of approximately 12,000 distinct CDR3 sequences in the sample, around 10% are singletons; the top ten hold about 12%. Whole-study results and caveats: How many expanded intratumoral alpha and beta TCRs were present tracked the tumor mutation count, which was a count of nonsynonymous mutations.

The sample in question was lung tumor tissue, obtained at surgery. This TCR was recovered from a female donor with early-stage non-small cell lung cancer. The chain carries TRBV5-4 and TRBJ2-7; 8 positions match TRBD1. CDR3 protein: CASSHGQGIRGEQYF. CDR3 sequence (DNA): TGTGCCAGCAGCCACGGACAGGGAATACGAGGCGAGCAGTACTTC. Looking up the rest from reference TRBV5-4 and TRBJ2-7 gives the full variable domain: ETGVTQSPTHLIKTRGQQVTLRCSSQSGHNTVSWYQQALGQGPQFIFQYYREEENGRGNFPPRFSGLQFPNYSSELNVNALELDDSALYLCASSHGQGIRGEQYFGPGTRLTVT.